The text below deals with one T cell receptor beta chain. Its target antigen remains unknown. The sample holds no much larger clone one base away, and base qualities are not on file. Enrolling through a virtual design, the prospective study's participants ranged in age from roughly 18 to 95 years and lived across roughly 23 United States geographic areas. In the prospective study, cohorts were assigned on the basis of participant-reported clinical history obtained from a screening survey and a study questionnaire. ImmuneRACE Cohort 3 recovered participants were defined by two consecutive negative NP/OP PCR tests, healthcare professional clearance, or symptom resolution. In the prospective study, mobile phlebotomists collected whole blood, serum and a nasopharyngeal or oropharyngeal swab from each participant. Participants in the prospective study had the option to provide additional blood draws and questionnaires over a roughly 2-month period. Blood samples from the prospective study were shipped frozen or at room temperature prior to DNA extraction.

TCRbeta CDR3 regions were amplified from genomic DNA by means of the immunoSEQ Assay, a bias-controlled multiplex PCR. Per the authors' processing: Nucleated cell counts per sample were estimated from amplification of reference gene primers within the assay. To quantify the absolute abundance of each unique TCRbeta CDR3 rearrangement, sequence reads were collapsed and filtered. Productive Simpson clonality was computed per sample as the square root of Simpson's diversity index over productive rearrangements. This immuneACCESS table, as held by TCRdb, lists in-frame sequences with V and J called but not all clones. Of the missing ones, under half trace to an unresolved V gene in checked studies; the others have no known cause. That table furnishes V, J and clone size, whereas the DNA furnished D and trimming. The sample table shows fewer than 250,000 clones, and about four fifths are seen once. 6.8% of the sample comes from the top ten.

The sample originates from a study of blood T cell repertoires in COVID-19 (dated by TCRdb to about 2020). As for the study more broadly: The collaborator samples originated in the United States, Italy and Spain and spanned the acute and convalescent phases of COVID-19. Where available, HLA class I and class II types were taken from metadata supplied by the sample provider and were not determined by assay-based typing. Samples came from the ongoing ImmuneRACE study (first 160 participants) plus 1,254 subjects from 6 global collaborators. The prospective study material was composed of cDNA or gDNA derived from T cells, B-cell-depleted T cells, or PBMCs. The repertoires were released in a freely available public database meant as a resource for research on the immune response to SARS-CoV-2. Subjects who had been exposed to COVID-19, were actively infected with it, or had recovered from it provided the deeply sampled blood TCRbeta repertoires that made up the dataset. Sample metadata almost always included a de-identified subject ID, COVID-19 status, age in years and sex.

General study outcomes and caveats: How much clinical and demographic metadata was included differed by source and by participant, and the metadata was provided uncurated.

Its CDR3 holds 16 amino acids, cysteine through phenylalanine. CDR3 DNA is the only sequence kept; it has 48 bases, read in frame from the first base. V gives up 6 bases and J gives up 0 bases, and the segment between their germline ends measures 14 bases. CDR1 and CDR2 (SEHNR, FQNEAQ) derive from the germline V gene (reference sequence). The V gene is TRBV7-9 and the J gene is TRBJ2-2; TRBD1 is perhaps the D gene, given 7 matching bases. The sequenced sample consisted of PBMCs or T cells enriched from blood (not recorded which). This clonotype was obtained from a middle-aged woman who had recovered from COVID-19. The CDR3 has the sequence CASSSRGTANTGELFF. DNA sequence: TGTGCCAGCAGTTCTCGGGGGACAGCGAACACCGGGGAGCTGTTTTTT.